This record looks at one T cell receptor (beta chain) sequence and its context. Antigen specificity is unknown. This sample was taken from a study of cytomegalovirus exposure and HLA in healthy donors. Study summary: In a later analysis, the roughly 120 validation repertoires were reported to have used the same platform as the roughly 670 first-cohort repertoires.

Using immunoSEQ multiplex PCR, the repertoire was profiled, and TCRdb retains in-frame clones only, with some absent. The table lists approximately 140,000 clones, approximately 85% of them singletons. This CDR3 is built from 17 residues. CDR1 and CDR2 (germline): SSHAT, FNYEAQ (reference sequence). V shed 6 bases and J shed 0 bases, with 15 bases lying between them. The donors belonged to the approximately 130-subject validation cohort, separate from the roughly 700-subject first cohort. Overall study results and limits: A list of 164 TCR beta chains associated with cytomegalovirus was given. A few CMV-associated chains were confirmed in vitro to be specific for CMV antigens.

Sequencing was done on a sample of PBMCs. The sequence was obtained from a woman in her twenties or thirties in good health and CMV-seronegative. This chain links TRBV7-7 with TRBJ1-6, with unresolved D. The CDR3 loop is CASRCGSRSSYNSPLHF. In DNA, the CDR3 is TGTGCCAGCAGATGCGGGAGCCGAAGCTCCTATAATTCACCCCTCCACTTT.